Reported below is one TCR delta chain. This clone is termed medium-sized (0.01 to 0.1%). What this receptor recognizes is not known. The input lacks base qualities; no much larger clone sits a single base away. These data come from a study of delta chain sequences of gamma delta T cells (dated by TCRdb to 2015 to 2018). Its CDR3 holds 23 amino acids, cysteine through phenylalanine. The sequence is cut down to CDR3 DNA, 69 bases in frame from base 1. Trimming leaves V shorter by 3 bases and J shorter by 0 bases, with the junction holding 29 bases beyond the gene matches. From the germline V gene, CDR1 is GEAIGNYY and CDR2 is EKD. Receptors were amplified or captured by 5' RACE. Sequenced on an Illumina MiSeq. For TCRdb, the public reads were processed anew by CATT, and duplicate DNA sequences were folded into one row. The sample profile shows just under 950 delta-chain clones; approximately 17% of them were found once. The ten largest clones capture about 50% of the sample.

The sample consisted of either unsorted cells or a sorted T cell fraction (not recorded which). The chain joins TRDV2 to TRDJ1, and 8 bases in between align with TRDD3. The receptor's source is a human donor in good health. The nucleotides read TGTGCCTGTGACCCGCTCCGTTTCCCGAAGACTGGGGGGACCCACTCGTACACCGATAAACTCATCTTT. The translation is CACDPLRFPKTGGTHSYTDKLIF.